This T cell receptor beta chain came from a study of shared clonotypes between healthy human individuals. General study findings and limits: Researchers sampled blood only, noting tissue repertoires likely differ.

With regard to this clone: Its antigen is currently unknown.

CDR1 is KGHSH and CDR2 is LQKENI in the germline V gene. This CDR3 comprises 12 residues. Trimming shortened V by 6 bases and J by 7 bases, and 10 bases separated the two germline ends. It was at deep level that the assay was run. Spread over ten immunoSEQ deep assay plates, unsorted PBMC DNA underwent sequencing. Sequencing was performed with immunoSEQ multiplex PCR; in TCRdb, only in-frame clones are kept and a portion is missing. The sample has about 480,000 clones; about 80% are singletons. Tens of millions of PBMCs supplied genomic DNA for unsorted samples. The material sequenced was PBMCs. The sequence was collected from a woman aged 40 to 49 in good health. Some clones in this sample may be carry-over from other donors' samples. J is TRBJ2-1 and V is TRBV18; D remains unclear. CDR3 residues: CASSPEVNEQFF. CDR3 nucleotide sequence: TGTGCCAGCTCCCCCGAGGTGAATGAGCAGTTCTTC.